This T cell receptor (beta chain) was identified in a study of blood T cell repertoires in COVID-19. Study context: PBMCs, B-cell-depleted T cells, or T cells provided the cDNA or gDNA that made up the material.

This CDR3 contains 14 residues. Germline V gene lookup returns CDR1 SNHLY and CDR2 FYNNEI. The junction had 1 base not matched to a gene; V was cut back by 6 bases and J by 2 bases. In the study's own analysis: Nucleated cell number was recorded as an estimate derived from reference gene primer amplification. Assay used: immunoSEQ multiplex PCR; TCRdb lists only in-frame clones, some missing. For V, J and clone size, that table is used; D and trimming come from the DNA. Here the sample spans over 150,000 clones, roughly 90% being singletons. The sample taken for sequencing was peripheral blood. The chain carries TRBV2 and TRBJ1-3; 10 bases agree with TRBD1. The receptor was isolated from a man aged 50 to 59 with acute or convalescent COVID-19. CDR3 sequence reads: CASRTGGPGNTIYF. CDR3 coding DNA: TGTGCCAGCAGGACAGGGGGCCCTGGAAACACCATATATTTT.